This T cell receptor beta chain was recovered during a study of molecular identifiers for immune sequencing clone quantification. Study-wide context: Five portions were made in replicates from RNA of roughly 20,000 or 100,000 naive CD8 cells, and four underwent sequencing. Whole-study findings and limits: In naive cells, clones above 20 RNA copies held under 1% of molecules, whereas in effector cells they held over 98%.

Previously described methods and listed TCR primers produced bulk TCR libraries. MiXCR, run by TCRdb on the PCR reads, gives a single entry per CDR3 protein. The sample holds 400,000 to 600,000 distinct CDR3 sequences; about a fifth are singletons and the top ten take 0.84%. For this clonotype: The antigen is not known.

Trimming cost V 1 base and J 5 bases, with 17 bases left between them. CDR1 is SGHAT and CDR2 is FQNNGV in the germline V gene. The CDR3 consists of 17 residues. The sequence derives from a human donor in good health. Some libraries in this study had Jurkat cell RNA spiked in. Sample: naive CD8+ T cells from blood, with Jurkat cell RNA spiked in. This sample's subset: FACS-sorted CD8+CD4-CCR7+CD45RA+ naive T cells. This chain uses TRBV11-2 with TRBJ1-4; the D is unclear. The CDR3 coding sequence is TGTGCCAGCAGCTTAGGTTACGGTGGCACCCGGAATGAAAAACTGTTTTTT. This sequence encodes CASSLGYGGTRNEKLFF.